The 8 T cell receptor beta chains presented below share a single source sample, sequenced in a study of chemoradiotherapy in HPV16-positive cancers. The assay was immunoSEQ multiplex PCR, and TCRdb's table has in-frame clones only and misses some. This sample has over 7,000 clones, with over 75% found just once. This sample was gathered from a patient who underwent chemoradiotherapy. These receptors all come from a human donor with HPV-associated anogenital cancer.

This chain connects TRBV10-1 to TRBJ2-1; possibly TRBD2 for D (6 bases). The CDR3 covers 13 residues. V lost 1 base to trimming and J lost 6 bases, with 7 bases between them. CDR1 is WNHNN, CDR2 SYGVQD, per germline (reference sequence). The chain's CDR3 is CASSELGGNEQFF. The CDR3 DNA follows: TGCGCCAGCAGTGAGTTGGGGGGCAATGAGCAGTTCTTC.

The chain has TRBV4-1 and TRBJ2-7; 9 bases align to TRBD2. The CDR3 runs to 18 residues. Germline V lookup: CDR1 MGHRA, CDR2 YSYEKL. V trimming: 4 bases; J trimming: 1 base; junction bases outside the gene matches: 14. CDR3 DNA: TGCGCCAGCAGCCCCCGGATAGCGGGGGCCTCGTTTTCCTACGAGCAGTACTTC. Its translation: CASSPRIAGASFSYEQYF.

The chain links TRBV6-1 to TRBJ2-5; D not certain. The germline CDR1 and CDR2 sequences are MNHNS and SASEGT. V lost 4 bases, J lost 13 bases, and 10 bases lay in between. The CDR3 extends over 10 amino acids. The CDR3: CASSGKGLYF. Here the CDR3 DNA reads TGTGCCAGCAGTGGGAAGGGCCTGTACTTC.

This chain joins TRBV7-6 and TRBJ2-3; D is possibly TRBD1 (6 bases). The CDR3 spans 18 residues. Trimming pared 0 bases from V and 0 bases from J, leaving 16 bases between. The germline gives CDR1 SGHVS, CDR2 FNYEAQ. For the CDR3, the DNA is TGTGCCAGCAGCTTAGCAGCTGGACAGCCGTTTAGCACAGATACGCAGTATTTT. This encodes CASSLAAGQPFSTDTQYF. The variable domain in full, completed from reference TRBV7-6 and TRBJ2-3, reads GAGVSQSPRYKVTKRGQDVALRCDPISGHVSLYWYRQALGQGPEFLTYFNYEAQQDKSGLPNDRFSAERPEGSISTLTIQRTEQRDSAMYRCASSLAAGQPFSTDTQYFGPGTRLTVL.

The V and J genes are TRBV7-9 and TRBJ2-1; unclear D gene. The V gene's germline CDR1 is SEHNR and CDR2 FQNEAQ (reference sequence). This CDR3 has 13 residues. V was trimmed by 2 bases and J by 4 bases, leaving 6 bases between them. CDR3 sequence reads: CASSLTQYNEQFF. The CDR3 nucleotides are TGTGCCAGCAGCTTAACTCAATACAATGAGCAGTTCTTC.

The chain uses TRBV18 and TRBJ1-2; no firm D call. V was trimmed by 2 bases and J by 10 bases, leaving 17 bases between them. The germline gives CDR1 KGHSH, CDR2 LQKENI. This CDR3 has 14 amino acids. CDR3 DNA: TGTGCCAGCTCACCATCCTTTCGGGCCCCCTTCTACACCTTC. Protein: CASSPSFRAPFYTF.

The V gene is TRBV5-1, the J gene TRBJ2-7; D remains unclear. The germline CDR1 and CDR2 sequences are SGHRS and YFSETQ. There are 13 residues in the CDR3. V was trimmed by 3 bases and J by 3 bases, leaving 10 bases between them. Here the CDR3 reads CASSSGPNYEQYF. In nucleotides, the CDR3 is TGCGCCAGCAGCTCGGGCCCTAACTACGAGCAGTACTTC.

The J gene is TRBJ2-4, the V gene TRBV5-6, with TRBD1 matching over 7 bases. Trimming at V came to 7 bases and at J to 10 bases, leaving 8 bases not matched to a gene. Germline-derived CDR1 and CDR2 are SGHDT and YYEEEE. The CDR3 extends over 12 amino acids. CDR3 sequence (DNA): TGTGCCAGCGGGACAGACTCGCATATTCAGTACTTC. It encodes CASGTDSHIQYF.